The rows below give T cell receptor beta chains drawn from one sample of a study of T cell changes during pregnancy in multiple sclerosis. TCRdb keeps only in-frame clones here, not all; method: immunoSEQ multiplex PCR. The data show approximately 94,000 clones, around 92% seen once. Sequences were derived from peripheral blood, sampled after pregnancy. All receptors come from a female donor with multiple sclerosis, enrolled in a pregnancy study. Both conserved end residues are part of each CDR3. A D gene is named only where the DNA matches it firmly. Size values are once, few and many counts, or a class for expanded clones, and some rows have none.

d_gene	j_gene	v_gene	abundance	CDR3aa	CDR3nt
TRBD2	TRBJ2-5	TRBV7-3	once	CASSSIAGGTETQYF	TGTGCCAGCAGCTCAATAGCGGGAGGAACAGAGACCCAGTACTTC
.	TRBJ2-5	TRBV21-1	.	CASIGGGSKETQYF	TGTGCCAGCATCGGGGGGGGGTCTAAAGAGACCCAGTACTTC
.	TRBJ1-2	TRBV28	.	CASSSPYGYTF	TGTGCCAGCAGCTCCCCCTATGGCTACACCTTC
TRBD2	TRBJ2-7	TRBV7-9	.	CASSLLADSYEQYF	TGTGCCAGCAGCCTACTAGCGGACTCCTACGAGCAGTACTTC
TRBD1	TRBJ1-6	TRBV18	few	CASSGDSKNSPLHF	TGTGCCAGCTCAGGGGACAGCAAAAATTCACCCCTCCACTTT
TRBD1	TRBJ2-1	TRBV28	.	CASSPGQLDNEQFF	TGTGCCAGCAGCCCGGGACAGCTAGACAATGAGCAGTTCTTC
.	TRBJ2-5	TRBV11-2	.	CASSLSRGQETQYF	TGTGCCAGCAGCTTGAGTCGAGGGCAAGAGACCCAGTACTTC
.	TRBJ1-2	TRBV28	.	CASRSNRNYGYTF	TGTGCCAGCAGATCCAACAGAAACTATGGCTACACCTTC
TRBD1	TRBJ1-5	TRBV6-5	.	CASSPDRGNQPQHF	TGTGCCAGCAGTCCCGACAGGGGGAATCAGCCCCAGCATTTT
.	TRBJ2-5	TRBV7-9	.	CASSLKGRETQYF	TGTGCCAGCAGCTTAAAGGGGCGGGAGACCCAGTACTTC
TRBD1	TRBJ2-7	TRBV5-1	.	CASSSRTGQLFSYEQYF	TGCGCCAGCAGCTCCCGGACAGGCCAACTTTTTTCCTACGAGCAGTACTTC
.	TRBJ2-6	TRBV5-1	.	CASSLFARESLRGANVLTF	TGCGCCAGCAGCTTGTTCGCCAGGGAAAGTTTACGTGGGGCCAACGTCCTGACTTTC
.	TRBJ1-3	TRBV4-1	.	CASSPTQGTTGNTIYF	TGCGCCAGCAGCCCAACGCAGGGCACAACTGGAAACACCATATATTTT
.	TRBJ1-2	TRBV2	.	CASRYMAAGAAYNYGYTF	TGTGCCAGCAGGTATATGGCTGCGGGGGCGGCCTATAACTATGGCTACACCTTC
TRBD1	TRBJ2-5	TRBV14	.	CASSQFRDRGQETQYF	TGTGCCAGCAGCCAGTTCCGGGACAGGGGACAAGAGACCCAGTACTTC
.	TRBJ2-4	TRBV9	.	CASSGGQSNIQYF	TGTGCCAGCAGCGGAGGACAGAGCAACATTCAGTACTTC
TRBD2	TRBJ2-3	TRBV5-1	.	CASSPGLAGGHLWTDTQYF	TGCGCCAGCAGCCCGGGACTAGCGGGAGGGCATTTATGGACAGATACGCAGTATTTT
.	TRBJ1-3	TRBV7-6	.	CASSLALNPSGNTIYF	TGTGCCAGCAGCTTAGCGCTAAACCCTTCTGGAAACACCATATATTTT
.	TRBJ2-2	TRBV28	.	CASSLWGREAGELFF	TGTGCCAGCAGTTTATGGGGGCGCGAAGCCGGGGAGCTGTTTTTT
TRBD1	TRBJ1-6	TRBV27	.	CASSFSPGGSDSPLHF	TGTGCCAGCAGTTTCAGTCCAGGGGGCAGTGATTCACCCCTCCACTTT
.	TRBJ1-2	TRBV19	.	CATKTGGAGGYTF	TGTGCCACCAAAACGGGGGGCGCGGGGGGCTACACCTTC
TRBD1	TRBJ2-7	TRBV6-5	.	CASSYKGTGVAYEQYF	TGTGCCAGCAGTTACAAGGGGACAGGGGTTGCCTACGAGCAGTACTTC
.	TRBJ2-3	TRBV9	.	CASSVVVADTQYF	TGTGCCAGCAGCGTAGTAGTGGCAGATACGCAGTATTTT
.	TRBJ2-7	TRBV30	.	CAWSRYDYEQYF	TGTGCCTGGAGCCGCTACGACTACGAGCAGTACTTC
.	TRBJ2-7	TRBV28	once	CASSSDSSYEQYF	TGTGCCAGCAGTTCCGACAGCTCCTACGAGCAGTACTTC
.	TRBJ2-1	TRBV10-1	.	CASSEFRWLTYNEQFF	TGCGCCAGCAGTGAGTTCAGATGGCTCACCTACAATGAGCAGTTCTTC
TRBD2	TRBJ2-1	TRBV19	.	CASSLVGRDEQFF	TGTGCCAGTAGCTTGGTCGGGAGGGATGAGCAGTTCTTC
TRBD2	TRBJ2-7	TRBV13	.	CASSLAYPGLAGGDTYEQYF	TGTGCCAGCAGCTTAGCTTACCCGGGACTAGCGGGGGGCGATACCTACGAGCAGTACTTC
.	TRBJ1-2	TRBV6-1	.	CASSERRVSGYTF	TGTGCCAGCAGTGAAAGGAGGGTCTCTGGCTACACCTTC
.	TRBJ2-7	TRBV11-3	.	CASSLDSAIDEQYF	TGTGCCAGCAGCTTGGACAGCGCTATTGACGAGCAGTACTTC
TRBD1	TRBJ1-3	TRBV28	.	CASGTGVSGNTIYF	TGTGCCAGCGGTACAGGGGTATCTGGAAACACCATATATTTT